The entry that follows covers one T cell receptor (beta chain) sequence. Primers included in the PCR were 60 Vbeta and 13 Jbeta primers. The method was immunoSEQ multiplex PCR; TCRdb's version includes in-frame clones alone and lacks a portion of them. The table shows 110,000 to 150,000 clones, with around 85% occurring only once. The CDR3 sequence is 15 residues long. Germline V gene sequence: CDR1 MNHEY, CDR2 SVGAGI. V was trimmed by 5 bases and J by 0 bases, leaving 11 bases between them. This specimen comes from a study of cytomegalovirus exposure and HLA in healthy donors. Input material: PBMCs. This sequence originates from a man aged 40-50 years in good health and CMV-seropositive. The chain recombines TRBV6-5 with TRBJ2-4; TRBD1 is a possible D gene (6 bases). CDR3 region: CASSRTVIAKNIQYF. The DNA of the CDR3 is TGTGCCAGCAGTCGGACAGTAATAGCCAAAAACATTCAGTACTTC.